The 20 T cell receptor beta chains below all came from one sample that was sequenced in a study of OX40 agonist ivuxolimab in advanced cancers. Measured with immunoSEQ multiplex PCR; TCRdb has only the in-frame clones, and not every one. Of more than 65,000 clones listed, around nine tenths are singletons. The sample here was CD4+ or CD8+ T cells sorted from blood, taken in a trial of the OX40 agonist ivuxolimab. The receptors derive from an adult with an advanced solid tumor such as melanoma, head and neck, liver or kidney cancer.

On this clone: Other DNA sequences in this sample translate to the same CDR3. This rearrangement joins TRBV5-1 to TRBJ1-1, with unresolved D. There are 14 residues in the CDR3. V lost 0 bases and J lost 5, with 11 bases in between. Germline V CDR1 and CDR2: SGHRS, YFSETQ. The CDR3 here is CASSLDGIWTEAFF. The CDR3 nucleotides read TGCGCCAGCAGCTTGGACGGTATCTGGACTGAAGCTTTCTTT.

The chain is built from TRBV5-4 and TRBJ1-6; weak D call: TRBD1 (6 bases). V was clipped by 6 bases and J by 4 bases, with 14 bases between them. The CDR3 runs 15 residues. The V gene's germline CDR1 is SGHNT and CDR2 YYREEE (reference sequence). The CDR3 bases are TGTGCCAGCACTCTTAACAGGGCTTATAATTCACCCCTCCACTTT. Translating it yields CASTLNRAYNSPLHF.

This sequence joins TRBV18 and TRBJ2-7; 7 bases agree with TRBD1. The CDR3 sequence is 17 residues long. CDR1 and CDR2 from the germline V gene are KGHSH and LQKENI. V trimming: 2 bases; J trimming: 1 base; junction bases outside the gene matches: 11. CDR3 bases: TGTGCCAGCTCACCAGGGACAGCGAACCGGCCTTCCTACGAGCAGTACTTC. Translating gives CASSPGTANRPSYEQYF. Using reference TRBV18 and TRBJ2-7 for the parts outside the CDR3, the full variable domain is NAGVMQNPRHLVRRRGQEARLRCSPMKGHSHVYWYRQLPEEGLKFMVYLQKENIIDESGMPKERFSAEFPKEGPSILRIQQVVRGDSAAYFCASSPGTANRPSYEQYFGPGTRLTVT.

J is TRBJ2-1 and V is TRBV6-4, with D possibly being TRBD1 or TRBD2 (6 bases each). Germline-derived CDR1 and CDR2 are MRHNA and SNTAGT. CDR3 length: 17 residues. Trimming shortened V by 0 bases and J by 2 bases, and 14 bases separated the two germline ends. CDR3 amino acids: CASSDSHEGGTYNEQFF. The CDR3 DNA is TGTGCCAGCAGTGACTCGCATGAGGGGGGAACCTACAATGAGCAGTTCTTC.

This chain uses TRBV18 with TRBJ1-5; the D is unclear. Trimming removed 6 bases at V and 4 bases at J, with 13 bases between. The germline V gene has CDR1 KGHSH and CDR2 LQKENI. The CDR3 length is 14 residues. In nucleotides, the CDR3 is TGTGCCAGCTCCTTCACCGGGCCAAATCAGCCCCAGCATTTT. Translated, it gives CASSFTGPNQPQHF.

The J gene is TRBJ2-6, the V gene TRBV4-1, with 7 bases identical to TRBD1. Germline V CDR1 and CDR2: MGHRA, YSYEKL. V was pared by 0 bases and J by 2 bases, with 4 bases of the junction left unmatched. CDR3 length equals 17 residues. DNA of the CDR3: TGCGCCAGCAGCCAAGAACAGGGGACAACTGGGGCCAACGTCCTGACTTTC. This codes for CASSQEQGTTGANVLTF.

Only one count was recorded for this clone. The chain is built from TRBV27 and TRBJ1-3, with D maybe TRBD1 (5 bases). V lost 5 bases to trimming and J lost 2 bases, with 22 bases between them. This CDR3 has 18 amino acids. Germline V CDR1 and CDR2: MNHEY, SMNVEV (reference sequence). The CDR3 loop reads CASSPLTMGREAGNTIYF. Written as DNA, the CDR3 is TGTGCCAGCAGTCCTCTGACCATGGGCAGGGAGGCTGGAAACACCATATATTTT.

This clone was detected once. The CDR3 DNA follows: TGTGCCAGCAGCTTGGCAGGTACTAACTATGGCTACACCTTC. It codes for CASSLAGTNYGYTF. The chain employs TRBV5-4 and TRBJ1-2; no firm D call. Germline-derived CDR1 and CDR2 are SGHNT and YYREEE (reference sequence). Between the trimmed V and J ends, which lost 0 bases and 0 bases, there was a span of 6 bases. CDR3 length equals 14 residues.

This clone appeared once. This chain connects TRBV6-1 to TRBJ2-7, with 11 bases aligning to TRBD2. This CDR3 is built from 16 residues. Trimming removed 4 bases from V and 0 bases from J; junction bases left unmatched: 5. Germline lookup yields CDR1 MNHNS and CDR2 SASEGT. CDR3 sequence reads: CASSGGGTSGSYEQYF. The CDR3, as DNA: TGTGCCAGCAGTGGAGGCGGGACTAGCGGCTCCTACGAGCAGTACTTC.

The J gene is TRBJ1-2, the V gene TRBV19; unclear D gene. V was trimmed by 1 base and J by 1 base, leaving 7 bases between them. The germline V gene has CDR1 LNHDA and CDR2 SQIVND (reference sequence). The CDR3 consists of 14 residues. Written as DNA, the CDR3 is TGTGCCAGTAGTATAGGAGTCAATAACTATGGCTACACCTTC. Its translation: CASSIGVNNYGYTF.

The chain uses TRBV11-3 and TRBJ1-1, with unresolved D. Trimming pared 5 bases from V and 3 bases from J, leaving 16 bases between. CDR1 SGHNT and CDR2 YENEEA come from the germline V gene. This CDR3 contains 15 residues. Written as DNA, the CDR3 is TGTGCCAGCAGCCCCCCCCTGGGTTGGCACACTGAAGCTTTCTTT. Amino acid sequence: CASSPPLGWHTEAFF.

This chain's CDR3 is CASSIDRGGEQYF. CDR3 DNA sequence: TGTGCCAGTAGTATAGATCGGGGGGGCGAGCAGTACTTC. V is TRBV19 and J is TRBJ2-7; 8 bases agree with TRBD2. This CDR3 is built from 13 residues. The trim removed 0 bases at V and 6 bases at J, leaving 1 base unmatched. The germline CDR1 and CDR2 sequences are LNHDA and SQIVND (reference sequence).

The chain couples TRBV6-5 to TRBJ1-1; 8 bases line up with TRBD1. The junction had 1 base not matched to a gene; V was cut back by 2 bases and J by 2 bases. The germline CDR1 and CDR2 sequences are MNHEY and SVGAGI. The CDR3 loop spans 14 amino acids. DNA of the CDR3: TGTGCCAGCAGTTACGACAGGGGAAACACTGAAGCTTTCTTT. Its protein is CASSYDRGNTEAFF.

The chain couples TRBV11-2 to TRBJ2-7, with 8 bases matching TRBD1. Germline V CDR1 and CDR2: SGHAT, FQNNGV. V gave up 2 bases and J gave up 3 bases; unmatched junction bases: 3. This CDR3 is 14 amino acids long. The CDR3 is CASSLSGGLYEQYF. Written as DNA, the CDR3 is TGTGCCAGCAGCTTATCAGGGGGCCTCTACGAGCAGTACTTC.

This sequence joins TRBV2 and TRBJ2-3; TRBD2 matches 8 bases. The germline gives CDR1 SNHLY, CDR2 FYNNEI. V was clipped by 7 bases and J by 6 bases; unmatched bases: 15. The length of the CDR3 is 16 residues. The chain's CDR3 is CASTGSRGAFGDTQYF. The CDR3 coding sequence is TGTGCCAGCACCGGATCGCGGGGGGCTTTCGGTGATACGCAGTATTTT.

In DNA form, the CDR3 reads TGTGCCAGCAGCCAAGAGGTAGGACAGGCGGCTTTCTTT. It translates to CASSQEVGQAAFF. This chain joins TRBV14 and TRBJ1-1; 7 bases are a match to TRBD1. The CDR3 length is 13 residues. The germline gives CDR1 SGHDN, CDR2 FVKESK. The V and J ends lost 0 bases and 11 bases, in that order; junction bases with no gene match: 6.

The CDR3 spells CATSGTRGRNEQFF. CDR3 DNA: TGTGCCACCTCCGGGACTAGGGGGAGGAATGAGCAGTTCTTC. The gene calls are TRBV15 and TRBJ2-1; 8 bases agree with TRBD2. The CDR3 extends over 14 amino acids. Germline CDR1 is LNHNV and CDR2 is YYDKDF (reference sequence). V gave up 8 bases and J gave up 7 bases; unmatched junction bases: 10.

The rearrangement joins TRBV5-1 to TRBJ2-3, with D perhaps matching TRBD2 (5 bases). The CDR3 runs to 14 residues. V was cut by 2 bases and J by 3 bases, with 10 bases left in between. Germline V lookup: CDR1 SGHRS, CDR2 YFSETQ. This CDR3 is CASSLGGLTDTQYF. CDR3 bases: TGCGCCAGCAGCTTAGGAGGACTGACAGATACGCAGTATTTT.

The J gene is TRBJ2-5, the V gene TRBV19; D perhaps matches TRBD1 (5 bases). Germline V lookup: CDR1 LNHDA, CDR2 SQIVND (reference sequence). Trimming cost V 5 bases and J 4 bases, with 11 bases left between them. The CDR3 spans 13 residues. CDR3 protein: CASSEQVGETQYF. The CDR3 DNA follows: TGTGCCAGTAGTGAACAGGTCGGAGAGACCCAGTACTTC.

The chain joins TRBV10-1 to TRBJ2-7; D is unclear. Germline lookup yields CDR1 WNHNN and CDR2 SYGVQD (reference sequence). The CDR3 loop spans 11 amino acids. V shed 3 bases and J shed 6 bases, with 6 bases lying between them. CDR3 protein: CASSDGREQYF. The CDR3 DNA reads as TGCGCCAGCAGTGACGGGCGCGAGCAGTACTTC.